These T cell receptor beta chains were read from a single sample in a study of T cells after yellow fever vaccination. TCRdb processed the 5' RACE reads anew with MiXCR; each CDR3 protein has one entry. The sample consists of about 400,000 distinct CDR3 sequences, 6% to 8% of them appearing once. The input for sequencing was PBMCs, taken 5 days after the yellow fever booster vaccination. These receptors originate from a man aged 25 to 40 who received the YFV17D yellow fever vaccine. Both conserved end residues are part of each CDR3. Each record gives: J gene, D gene, clone size, V gene, CDR3 DNA, CDR3 protein. A D gene is named only where the DNA matches it firmly. A clone size is listed for some rows: how often the clone was seen (once, few, many), or a class if it is expanded.

J: TRBJ1-2; D: -; size: -; V: TRBV20-1; DNA: TGCAGTGCAGGGGAAGGGGGCTACACCTTC; CDR3: CSAGEGGYTF
J: TRBJ2-1; D: TRBD2; size: few; V: TRBV5-1; DNA: TGCGCCAGCAGCTTGCTGACTAGCGGCAGCTCAGGTGAGCAGTTCTTC; CDR3: CASSLLTSGSSGEQFF
J: TRBJ2-1; D: -; size: few; V: TRBV4-2; DNA: TGTGCCAGCAGCCAAGAATTACTAGGGACGCAGGAGCAGTTCTTC; CDR3: CASSQELLGTQEQFF
J: TRBJ1-1; D: TRBD1; size: -; V: TRBV15; DNA: TGTGCCACCAGCAGAGAGACAGGGGAAGCTTTCTTT; CDR3: CATSRETGEAFF
J: TRBJ2-4; D: -; size: -; V: TRBV15; DNA: TGTGCCACCAGCAGAGGAGGGAGTGATGCAAACATTCAGTACTTC; CDR3: CATSRGGSDANIQYF
J: TRBJ1-4; D: -; size: -; V: TRBV5-1; DNA: TGCGCCAGCAGCCCGGATGATGAAAAACTGTTTTTT; CDR3: CASSPDDEKLFF
J: TRBJ2-7; D: -; size: many; V: TRBV19; DNA: TGTGCCAGTAGTAAGCGGACCTTCTACGAGCAGTACTTC; CDR3: CASSKRTFYEQYF
J: TRBJ2-6; D: TRBD2; size: -; V: TRBV6-1; DNA: TGTGCCAGCAGCCGACTAGCGGGAGGGCCTAAGGGGGCCAACGTCCTGACTTTC; CDR3: CASSRLAGGPKGANVLTF
J: TRBJ2-7; D: TRBD1; size: many; V: TRBV7-2; DNA: TGTGCCAGCAGTCGAGTAGGGGACAGTTCCTACGAGCAGTACTTC; CDR3: CASSRVGDSSYEQYF
J: TRBJ1-3; D: -; size: few; V: TRBV30; DNA: TGTGCCTGGAGTGATACTGGAAACACCATATATTTT; CDR3: CAWSDTGNTIYF
J: TRBJ2-3; D: TRBD2; size: few; V: TRBV4-3; DNA: TGCGCCAGCAGCACGGCGGGAGGGCTTCCTCCCACAGATACGCAGTATTTT; CDR3: CASSTAGGLPPTDTQYF
J: TRBJ2-5; D: -; size: few; V: TRBV15; DNA: TGTGCCACCAGCAGAGATCGGGACGGCGGGTTGACCCAGTACTTC; CDR3: CATSRDRDGGLTQYF
J: TRBJ2-5; D: TRBD1; size: many; V: TRBV15; DNA: TGTGCCACCAGCATATACAGGGGAGAGACCCAGTACTTC; CDR3: CATSIYRGETQYF
J: TRBJ2-7; D: -; size: few; V: TRBV28; DNA: TGTGCCAGCAGGGGGACACTTAGCTCCTACGAGCAGTACTTC; CDR3: CASRGTLSSYEQYF
J: TRBJ1-3; D: TRBD1; size: -; V: TRBV5-5; DNA: TGTGCCAGCAGCGCCGACAGGGACTCTGGAAACACCATATATTTT; CDR3: CASSADRDSGNTIYF
J: TRBJ2-1; D: -; size: -; V: TRBV10-3; DNA: TGTGCCATTTCCGACAGCTACAATGAGCAGTTCTTC; CDR3: CAISDSYNEQFF
J: TRBJ2-5; D: -; size: many; V: TRBV12-3/TRBV12-4; DNA: TGTGCCACCATGCTGGGCGGCCGCGAGACCCAGTACTTC; CDR3: CATMLGGRETQYF
J: TRBJ2-3; D: TRBD2; size: few; V: TRBV28; DNA: TGTGCCAGCACCCTGGCTAGCGGGAGACATACGCAGTATTTT; CDR3: CASTLASGRHTQYF
J: TRBJ2-7; D: -; size: few; V: TRBV3-1; DNA: TGTGCCAGCAGCCCAGTCGGGGTCTCAGGCGAGCAGTACTTC; CDR3: CASSPVGVSGEQYF
J: TRBJ1-2; D: -; size: many; V: TRBV6-1; DNA: TGTGCCAGCAGTGTCAAGGATAACTATGGCTACACCTTC; CDR3: CASSVKDNYGYTF
J: TRBJ2-1; D: TRBD1; size: few; V: TRBV20-1; DNA: TGCAGTGCTAGTGCCTCGGGACAGCTGAGCTCCTACAATGAGCAGTTCTTC; CDR3: CSASASGQLSSYNEQFF
J: TRBJ2-1; D: -; size: many; V: TRBV20-1; DNA: TGCAGTGCCCCACTAGGGGGATGGCAGTTCTTC; CDR3: CSAPLGGWQFF
J: TRBJ2-1; D: TRBD2; size: few; V: TRBV10-3; DNA: TGTGCCATCAGTTTTGCTAGCGGGAGCAATGAGCAGTTCTTC; CDR3: CAISFASGSNEQFF
J: TRBJ1-1; D: -; size: many; V: TRBV5-1; DNA: TGCGCCAGCAGCTTGAGCGGACAGAACACTGAAGCTTTCTTT; CDR3: CASSLSGQNTEAFF
J: TRBJ2-3; D: -; size: many; V: TRBV30; DNA: TGTGCCTGGGGCAGGGCCTCCCCAGATACGCAGTATTTT; CDR3: CAWGRASPDTQYF
J: TRBJ2-3; D: -; size: -; V: TRBV20-1; DNA: TGCTGTGCTGCACCTCCTCCCGGGACGGGAGTATGGGATACGCAGTATTTT; CDR3: CCAAPPPGTGVWDTQYF
J: TRBJ2-2; D: TRBD2; size: few; V: TRBV6-2/TRBV6-3; DNA: TGTGCCAGCAGTTACAGTAGCGGGAGGGCCCAGACCGGGGAGCTGTTTTTT; CDR3: CASSYSSGRAQTGELFF